One TCR beta chain is described in this entry. The antigen it binds to is not known. Base qualities are not at hand, and no much larger clone is one base apart. Taken from cysteine to phenylalanine, the CDR3 has 12 residues. This entry keeps only the CDR3 DNA: 36 bases, framed from base 1. The CDR1 and CDR2 encoded by the germline V gene are SGHAT and FQNNGV. This entry belongs to a study of cytomegalovirus exposure and HLA in healthy donors (dated by TCRdb to about 2017). Background for the entire study: In an earlier analysis of under 600 of the donors, roughly 300 Gb of sequence data and 117 million unique TCR beta sequences from roughly 200 million T cells were reported. An early release that covered some 640 HLA-typed donors contained around 300 gigabases of sequencing data and about 93 million unique TCR sequences. Of the roughly 400 genotyped donors, 65% to 90% fell in the genetic ancestry cluster associated with self-reported Caucasian donors. The aim of the study was to test whether cataloging public T cell receptors could identify signatures of past pathogen exposure. The study used immunosequencing to profile the T cell repertoires of about 670 subjects and linked those repertoires to cytomegalovirus serostatus. A separate validation cohort of approximately 130 different subjects was used in addition to the approximately 700-subject first cohort. High-throughput TCR immunosequencing, statistical association of individual TCRs with disease status, and machine learning were combined to predict cytomegalovirus infection status. A later analysis re-analyzed previously published TCR beta repertoires from 666 donors and added high-resolution HLA genotyping to study TCR occurrence patterns. Rather than using new phenotypic data, the later analysis identified candidate immune exposures from TCR beta sequences and from how often those sequences occurred across donors. In an earlier analysis of roughly 600 of the donors, high-throughput TCR beta sequencing was used to judge whether each TCR beta V gene segment behaved as functional or pseudogenic. Donor age, sex, ethnicity and CMV serostatus were collected together with the repertoire data. Genome-wide SNP genotypes for about 55% of the 666 donors were used in a later genetic analysis, which treated that subset as a discovery cohort. Every discovery cohort repertoire had been produced on one sequencing platform. HLA typing included class I and class II loci at four-digit resolution. The number of donors typed differed by locus, with about 629-640 for A, B, C, DRB1 and DQB1, 522 for DQA1, 606 for DPA1, and 472 for DPB1. Because of strong linkage in the cohort, roughly five DR-DQ haplotypes were treated as single units for association and clustering. Among about 400 genotyped donors of the cohort, an average of approximately 220,000 unique TCR beta nucleotide sequences was sequenced per donor, of which 15% to 20% were non-productive. Summary of the overall study and its limitations: A further reported finding was that TCR beta sequences accurately predicted the HLA-A and HLA-B alleles for most subjects in the first cohort. Only TCR beta chains were sequenced in this cohort, and the absence of alpha or paired-chain data limited detectable features. An association between a missense DCLRE1C variant and V-gene and J-gene trimming of TCR beta chains was found in a later genetic analysis and replicated in an independent cohort. A total of 150 to 200 TCR beta chains were listed by the study as associated with cytomegalovirus. CMV serostatus was the only immune exposure information available for the cohort. Three of the identified cytomegalovirus-associated TCR beta chains were confirmed in vitro to be specific for cytomegalovirus antigens. A later analysis associated approximately 17,000 TCR beta sequences with specific HLA alleles at a false discovery rate of 0.05. A cluster of highly shared sequence variants was judged likely to represent a technical artifact of the sequencing pipeline. The classifier was reported to diagnose cytomegalovirus status with high specificity and sensitivity in both the original cohort and the validation cohort. In a later analysis, several top co-occurrence clusters were reported to appear linked to parvovirus B19, influenza, CMV and Epstein-Barr virus. When HLA alleles, especially DR and DQ, strongly co-occurred, attributing TCR associations to individual alleles was difficult. Because some donors lacked HLA typing at each locus, the association tests relied only on the typed subset. Sequencing depth was assumed to be roughly uniform across donors in the presence/absence analyses, though that assumption may not hold. Correlated functional status among segregating V segments might reflect linkage disequilibrium, but an unknown experimental factor could not be ruled out. In an earlier analysis of about 600 of the donors, most TCR beta V segments appeared in productive rearrangements about 87% or about 30% of the time, broadly matching IMGT annotations. A later analysis found that HLA-associated TCR beta chains were more clonally expanded and had lower generation probabilities than equally common non-associated chains. The earlier analysis of 587 of the donors excluded approximately 17 rarely observed V segments, including chromosome 9 orphons, because counts were too low. Because the 87-base-pair reads could not distinguish some IMGT-functional V segments, including TRBV6-2 and TRBV6-3, those segments were excluded. Across donors, most TCR sequences were observed very rarely, whereas some public TCRs were present in many individuals. Most CMV-associated TCR beta chains appeared to be HLA-restricted in a later analysis, and the HLA associations seemed to be driven largely by CMV exposure. According to a later analysis, TCR association rates differed among HLA loci, with DRB1 alleles showing the most associated TCRs and HLA-C alleles showing the fewest. According to the authors, the approach could potentially be generalized to other disease states and immunological phenotypes. A later genetic analysis reported fewer N-insertions in productive TCRs among donors in an Asian-associated ancestry cluster than the roughly 700-donor mean.

The cohort was made up of 666 healthy bone marrow donors. Cohort members were all nominally healthy when sampled, although unrecorded immune exposures were likely present. The donor tested CMV seronegative, placing the donor among the 350 to 400 seronegative members of the cohort. A peripheral blood sample was collected from each donor, and TCR beta sequencing was performed on peripheral blood mononuclear cells. Genomic DNA extraction from the blood cell samples was performed with the Qiagen DNeasy Blood Extraction Kit. Receptors were amplified or captured by the immunoSEQ multiplex PCR assay. A mixture of 60 forward primers for TCR Vbeta segments and 13 reverse primers for TCR Jbeta segments was used in the multiplex PCR. Amplification of the CDR3 region of rearranged TCR beta genes was performed with a multiplex PCR assay on genomic DNA. The Illumina HiSeq System was used to sequence the amplified TCR beta libraries as 87-base-pair reads. Turning to the authors' computational methods: In a later analysis, tens of millions of unique TCR beta chains were counted across the 650 to 750 repertoires, and roughly 11 million of these chains were shared by at least two donors. To remove PCR and sequencing errors, raw reads were error-corrected and collapsed into unique sequences using a nearest-neighbor algorithm that merged closely related sequences. V, D and J gene segments were assigned by aligning CDR3 sequences to IMGT reference sequences. For a sequence to be retained, a match of at least six nucleotides to both a V gene segment and a J gene segment was required. A rearrangement counted as productive if the CDR3 had no stop codons and remained in frame with V and J, and every other rearrangement counted as non-productive. CDR3 was defined according to IMGT convention as the region running from the second conserved V-encoded cysteine to the conserved J-encoded phenylalanine. The earlier analysis of about 620 of the donors excluded sequences that lacked an unambiguous match to a single V gene segment. In an earlier analysis of approximately 610 of the donors, V segments were called functional above 56.7% productive rearrangements and were called segregating when the between-donor standard deviation exceeded 5%. A statistical classification framework was developed to diagnose cytomegalovirus status using the catalog of TCR beta chain sequences. In a later analysis, TCR nucleotide sequences were compared against IMGT/GENE-DB human TR gene sequences so that V and J genes could be assigned. Using the TCRdist pipeline, a later analysis assigned CDR3 sequences along with most-parsimonious VDJ recombination scenarios. A later analysis defined each TCR beta chain by its CDR3 amino acid sequence plus V-gene family, and excluded reads lacking a unique V-gene family. To address suspected cross-contamination and a sequencing artifact, a later analysis removed approximately 590 highly shared, low-generation-probability nucleotide sequences. In a later analysis, a clonal expansion index was calculated for each public chain from normalized within-repertoire ranks of inferred template counts. A later analysis computed generation probabilities with a VDJ recombination model fitted to out-of-frame rearrangements, and checked the results against IGoR. Hypergeometric tests were used in a later analysis to score TCR-TCR, TCR-HLA and TCR-CMV co-occurrence, with a repertoire-size bias correction applied to the TCR pairs. In a later analysis, false discovery rates were estimated by permuting HLA or CMV assignments 20 times. In a later analysis, co-occurring TCRs were grouped using DBSCAN, with TCRdist sequence similarity added in when clustering inside HLA-allele-positive subsets. Repertoires with fewer than 30,000 or more than 120,000 public chains were left out of co-occurrence clustering, as were five repertoires with anomalous nucleotide sharing. The table was pulled from immuneACCESS by TCRdb, which kept in-frame rearrangements only. Such tables lose some clones; where checked, under half of the loss comes from unresolved V genes, and the rest has no known cause. V and J calls and clone size follow that table, whereas D and trimming were derived from the DNA. For this sample the table gives roughly 190,000 clones, of which 81% were detected only once. 1.5% to 2% of the sample rests with the top ten.

The chain links TRBV11-2 with TRBJ2-5; a weak D assignment points to TRBD2 (5 bases agree). Judging by the DNA end, TRBJ2-7 fits better; the J call may be wrong. The clonotype was recovered from a man aged 18 to 35 in good health and CMV-seronegative. The sample comprised PBMCs. Here is the DNA: TGTGCCAGCAGCTTAGGAGGGCACGAGCAGTACTTC. This gives the protein CASSLGGHEQYF.